This TCR beta chain derives from a study of memory B cells and T cells in multiple sclerosis. Whole-study findings and limits: Normalization was needed because clone-set size differences affected shared clonotype counts.

This clone was observed a few times. Its specificity is unknown. The junction had 3 bases not matched to a gene; V was cut back by 4 bases and J by 9 bases. Germline values: CDR1 SGHNT, CDR2 YYREEE (reference sequence). The CDR3 sequence is 12 residues long. The assay was immunoSEQ multiplex PCR, and TCRdb's table has in-frame clones only and misses some. Seen here are about 14,000 clones, roughly three quarters observed once, and the top ten hold around 2.3%. The sequence was collected from a human donor with multiple sclerosis. The rearrangement uses TRBV5-4 and TRBJ2-3; 9 nucleotides match TRBD1. Sequencing used memory (CD45RO+) CD4+ T cells from blood. The CDR3 sequence is CASSPDRGTQYF. The CDR3 DNA sequence: TGTGCCAGCAGCCCGGACAGGGGAACGCAGTATTTT. Using reference TRBV5-4 and TRBJ2-3 for the parts outside the CDR3, the full variable domain is ETGVTQSPTHLIKTRGQQVTLRCSSQSGHNTVSWYQQALGQGPQFIFQYYREEENGRGNFPPRFSGLQFPNYSSELNVNALELDDSALYLCASSPDRGTQYFGPGTRLTVL.